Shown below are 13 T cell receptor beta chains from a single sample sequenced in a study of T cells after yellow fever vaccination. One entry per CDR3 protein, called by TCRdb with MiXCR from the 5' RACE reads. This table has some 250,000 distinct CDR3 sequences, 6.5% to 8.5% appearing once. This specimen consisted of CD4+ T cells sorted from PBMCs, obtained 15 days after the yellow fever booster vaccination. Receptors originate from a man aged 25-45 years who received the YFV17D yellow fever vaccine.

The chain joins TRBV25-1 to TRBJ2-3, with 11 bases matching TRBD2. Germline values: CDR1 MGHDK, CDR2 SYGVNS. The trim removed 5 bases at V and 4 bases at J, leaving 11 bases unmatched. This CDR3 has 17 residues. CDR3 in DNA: TGTGCCAGCAGTACCTTTAGCGGGAGGGCAAGTCCAGATACGCAGTATTTT. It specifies CASSTFSGRASPDTQYF.

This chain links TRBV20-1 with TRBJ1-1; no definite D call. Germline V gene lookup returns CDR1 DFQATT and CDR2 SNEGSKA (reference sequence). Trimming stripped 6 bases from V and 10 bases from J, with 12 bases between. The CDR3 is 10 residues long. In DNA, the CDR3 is TGCAGTGCATCGGGAGTCCGAGCTTTCTTT. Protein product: CSASGVRAFF.

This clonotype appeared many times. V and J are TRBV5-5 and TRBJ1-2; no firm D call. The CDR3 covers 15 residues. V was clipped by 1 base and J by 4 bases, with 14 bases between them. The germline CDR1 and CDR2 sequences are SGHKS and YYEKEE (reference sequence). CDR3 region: CASSLMHPPIYGYTF. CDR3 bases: TGTGCCAGCAGCTTGATGCATCCCCCGATCTATGGCTACACCTTC.

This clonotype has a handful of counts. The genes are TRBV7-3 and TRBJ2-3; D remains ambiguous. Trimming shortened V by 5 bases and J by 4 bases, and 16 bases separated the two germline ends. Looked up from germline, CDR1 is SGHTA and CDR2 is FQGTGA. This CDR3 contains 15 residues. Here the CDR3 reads CASSPSSSVADTQYF. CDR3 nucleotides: TGTGCCAGCAGCCCTTCGAGTTCTGTAGCAGATACGCAGTATTTT.

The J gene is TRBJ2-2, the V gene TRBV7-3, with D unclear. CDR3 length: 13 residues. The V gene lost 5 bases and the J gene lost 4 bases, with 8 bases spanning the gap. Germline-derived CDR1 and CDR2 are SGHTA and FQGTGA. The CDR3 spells CASSPRSTGELFF. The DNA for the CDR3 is TGTGCCAGCAGCCCCCGATCCACCGGGGAGCTGTTTTTT.

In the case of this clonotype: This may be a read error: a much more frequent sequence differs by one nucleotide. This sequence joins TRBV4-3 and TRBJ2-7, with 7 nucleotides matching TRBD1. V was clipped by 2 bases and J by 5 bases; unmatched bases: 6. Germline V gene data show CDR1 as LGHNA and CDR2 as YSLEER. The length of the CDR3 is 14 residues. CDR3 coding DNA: TGCGCCAGCAGCCAATATGACAGGGAGCACGAGCAGTACTTC. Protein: CASSQYDREHEQYF.

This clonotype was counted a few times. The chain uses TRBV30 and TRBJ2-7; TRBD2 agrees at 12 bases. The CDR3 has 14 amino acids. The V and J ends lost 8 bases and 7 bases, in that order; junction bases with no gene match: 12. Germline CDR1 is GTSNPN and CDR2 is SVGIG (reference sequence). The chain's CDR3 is CAAFSSGRGYEQYF. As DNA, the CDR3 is TGTGCCGCATTCTCTAGCGGGAGGGGATATGAGCAGTACTTC.

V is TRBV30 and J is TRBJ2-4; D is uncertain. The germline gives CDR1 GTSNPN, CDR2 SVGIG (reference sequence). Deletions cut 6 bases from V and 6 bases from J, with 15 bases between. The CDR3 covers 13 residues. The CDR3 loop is CACYLGGGNIQYF. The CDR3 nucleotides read TGTGCCTGCTACCTGGGTGGCGGAAACATTCAGTACTTC.

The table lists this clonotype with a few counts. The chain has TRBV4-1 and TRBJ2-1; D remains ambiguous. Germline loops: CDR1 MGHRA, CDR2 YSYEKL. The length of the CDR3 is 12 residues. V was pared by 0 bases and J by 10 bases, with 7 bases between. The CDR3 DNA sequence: TGCGCCAGCAGCCAAGAGGTGCGAGAGCAGTTCTTC. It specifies CASSQEVREQFF.

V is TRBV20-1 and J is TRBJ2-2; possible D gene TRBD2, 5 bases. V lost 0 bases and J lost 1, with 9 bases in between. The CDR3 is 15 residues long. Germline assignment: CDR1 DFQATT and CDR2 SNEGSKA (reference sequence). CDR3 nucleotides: TGCAGTGCTAGAGACCTAGCACAGAACACCGGGGAGCTGTTTTTT. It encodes CSARDLAQNTGELFF.

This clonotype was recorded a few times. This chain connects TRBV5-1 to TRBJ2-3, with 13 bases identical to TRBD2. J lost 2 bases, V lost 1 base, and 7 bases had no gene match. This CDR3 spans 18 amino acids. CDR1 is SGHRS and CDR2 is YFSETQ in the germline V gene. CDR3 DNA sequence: TGCGCCAGCAGCTTGAGACTAGCGGGAGGACCTAACACAGATACGCAGTATTTT. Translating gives CASSLRLAGGPNTDTQYF.

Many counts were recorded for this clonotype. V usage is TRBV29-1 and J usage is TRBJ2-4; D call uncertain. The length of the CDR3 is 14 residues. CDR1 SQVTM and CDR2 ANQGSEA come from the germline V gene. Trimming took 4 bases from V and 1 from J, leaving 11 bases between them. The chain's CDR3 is CSVVPDGAKNIQYF. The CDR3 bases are TGCAGCGTTGTACCCGACGGGGCCAAAAACATTCAGTACTTC.

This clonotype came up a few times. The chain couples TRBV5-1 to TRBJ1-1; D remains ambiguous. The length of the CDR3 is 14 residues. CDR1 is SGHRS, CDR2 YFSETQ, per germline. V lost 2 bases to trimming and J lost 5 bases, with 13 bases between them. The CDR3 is CASSFSGVKTEAFF. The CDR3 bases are TGCGCCAGCAGCTTCTCTGGGGTAAAGACTGAAGCTTTCTTT.